Below are 25 T cell receptor beta chains sequenced from a single sample in a study of blood T cells in healthy people across ages. A sample-barcoded 5' primer and a J-beta primer mix were used in a second PCR of roughly 7 to 11 cycles. TCRdb independently ran MiXCR on the 5' RACE reads; one entry per CDR3 protein. The profile covers 700,000 to 800,000 distinct CDR3 sequences, with 43% appearing a single time and about 20% taken by the ten largest. Material: blood. These receptors originate from a woman aged 55-69 years in good health.

The chain employs TRBV20-1 and TRBJ2-5; TRBD1 might be the D (9 bases). The J call is doubtful: the DNA matches TRBJ2-7 better. The CDR3 is 13 amino acids. Germline V CDR1 and CDR2: DFQATT, SNEGSKA (reference sequence). CDR3 coding DNA: TGCAGTTACGCGGGGGGACAGGGATTCGAGCAGTACTTC. Its translation: CSYAGGQGFEQYF.

At least ten counts were recorded for this clonotype. The gene calls are TRBV5-5 and TRBJ2-7, with D possibly matching TRBD1 (5 bases). Germline CDR1 and CDR2: SGHKS and YYEKEE (reference sequence). This CDR3 contains 14 residues. Deletions cut 3 bases from V and 3 bases from J, with 13 bases between. Written as DNA, the CDR3 is TGTGCCAGCAGCTACCAGGGTATAAACTACGAGCAGTACTTC. Its translation is CASSYQGINYEQYF.

In its sample, this clonotype was seen a few times. This rearrangement joins TRBV9 to TRBJ2-3; 10 bases agree with TRBD2. After removal of 0 bases from V and 2 bases from J, the junction contained 6 bases not matched to a gene. This CDR3 has 17 residues. Germline CDR1 is SGDLS and CDR2 is YYNGEE. In DNA, the CDR3 is TGTGCCAGCAGCGTAGGAGGACTAGCGGACTTCACAGATACGCAGTATTTT. Protein: CASSVGGLADFTDTQYF.

The chain is built from TRBV12-3 or TRBV12-4 and TRBJ1-1; D not resolved. Trimming removed 4 bases from V and 8 bases from J, with 11 bases in between. CDR3 length equals 12 residues. The CDR3 nucleotides read TGTGCCAGCAGTTCCCCAGGTGGGGAAGCTTTCTTT. It is translated as CASSSPGGEAFF.

V gene TRBV3-1 combines with J gene TRBJ2-6; D is possibly TRBD2 (6 bases). Germline V gives CDR1 LGHDT, CDR2 YNNKEL (reference sequence). Between the trimmed V and J ends, which lost 4 bases and 0 bases, there was a span of 13 bases. This CDR3 region has 17 residues. The DNA for the CDR3 is TGTGCCAGCAGCCTGGGGGAGGTCCGCTCTGGGGCCAACGTCCTGACTTTC. Amino acid sequence: CASSLGEVRSGANVLTF.

The chain is built from TRBV20-1 and TRBJ2-5, with unresolved D. Matching the DNA end better, TRBJ2-7 makes the J call doubtful. There are 13 residues in the CDR3. In germline, CDR1 is DFQATT, CDR2 SNEGSKA (reference sequence). The CDR3 spells CSATPGGTYEQYF. CDR3 bases: TGCAGTGCCACCCCGGGTGGAACCTACGAGCAGTACTTC.

The chain uses TRBV20-1 and TRBJ1-5; 11 bases line up with TRBD1. CDR3 length: 15 amino acids. V trimming: 2 bases; J trimming: 2 bases; junction bases outside the gene matches: 2. Germline values: CDR1 DFQATT, CDR2 SNEGSKA (reference sequence). CDR3 coding DNA: TGCAGTGCTAGAATGGGACAGGGGGGCAATCAGCCCCAGCATTTT. Its protein is CSARMGQGGNQPQHF.

This chain joins TRBV4-3 and TRBJ2-1, with TRBD2 as a possible D gene (6 bases). Trimming shortened V by 5 bases and J by 4 bases, and 15 bases separated the two germline ends. Germline assignment: CDR1 LGHNA and CDR2 YSLEER. The CDR3 is 15 amino acids. The CDR3 bases are TGCGCCAGCAGCGCCCGAGAAGCGGGTTACAATGAGCAGTTCTTC. Protein product: CASSAREAGYNEQFF.

The sample holds one count of this clonotype. The chain employs TRBV6-5 and TRBJ2-4; possible D gene TRBD1, 6 bases. Germline lookup yields CDR1 MNHEY and CDR2 SVGAGI. Between the trimmed V and J ends, which lost 6 bases and 2 bases, there was a span of 11 bases. The CDR3 length is 14 residues. CDR3 bases: TGTGCCAGCAGCTCCGGGACACCCAAAAACATTCAGTACTTC. This gives the protein CASSSGTPKNIQYF.

This clonotype was observed a handful of times. This sequence joins TRBV6-1 and TRBJ2-7; perhaps D is TRBD1 or TRBD2 (5 bases each). CDR3 length equals 14 residues. The germline CDR1 and CDR2 sequences are MNHNS and SASEGT. Trimming pared 6 bases from V and 2 bases from J, leaving 14 bases between. The CDR3 protein is CASSHGTSAYEQYF. In nucleotides, the CDR3 is TGTGCCAGCAGCCACGGGACCTCTGCCTACGAGCAGTACTTC.

This clonotype occurred many times. This chain connects TRBV12-3 or TRBV12-4 to TRBJ2-7; D is uncertain. CDR3 size: 14 residues. The V end was cut by 1 base, the J end by 6 bases, with 13 bases between. CDR3 in DNA: TGTGCCAGCAGTTTAGGACACCAAAGTGGCGAGCAGTACTTC. Protein: CASSLGHQSGEQYF.

CDR3 sequence (DNA): TGTGCCAGCAGTTTATTACTAGCGGACAATGAGCAGTTCTTC. It codes for CASSLLLADNEQFF. The chain combines TRBV28 with TRBJ2-1; 8 bases are a match to TRBD2. There are 14 residues in the CDR3. CDR1 MDHEN and CDR2 SYDVKM come from the germline V gene. Germline trimming cut 1 base from V and 5 bases from J; bases unmatched to any gene: 1.

This clonotype was observed a few times. V gene TRBV2 combines with J gene TRBJ2-7; 7 nucleotides align to TRBD2. The V and J ends lost 6 bases and 5 bases, in that order; junction bases with no gene match: 13. This CDR3 region has 15 residues. Germline V lookup: CDR1 SNHLY, CDR2 FYNNEI. CDR3: CASSDPGGRVNEQYF. The CDR3 region has the DNA TGTGCCAGCAGCGACCCTGGCGGGAGAGTTAACGAGCAGTACTTC.

There are a few counts of this clonotype. The CDR3 here is CASSQGRAAYNEQFF. CDR3 in DNA: TGTGCCAGCAGCCAGGGGCGGGCGGCTTACAATGAGCAGTTCTTC. The chain carries TRBV6-2 or TRBV6-3 and TRBJ2-1; D might be TRBD1 (6 bases). The germline V gene has CDR1 MNHEY and CDR2 SVGEGT. The CDR3 is 15 residues long. Trimming stripped 6 bases from V and 4 bases from J, with 16 bases between.

The rearrangement links TRBV10-2 to TRBJ2-5, with D maybe TRBD1 (5 bases). Germline V gene data show CDR1 as WSHSY and CDR2 as SAAADI. The CDR3 covers 12 residues. The V and J ends lost 8 bases and 11 bases respectively, with 18 bases between them. This chain's CDR3 is CASAAGAREQYF. The CDR3 nucleotides read TGCGCCAGCGCCGCTGGGGCGCGAGAGCAGTACTTC.

V is TRBV3-1 and J is TRBJ1-1; D unresolved. The CDR3 consists of 14 residues. Between the trimmed V and J ends, which lost 1 base and 1 base, there was a span of 7 bases. Germline V gives CDR1 LGHDT, CDR2 YNNKEL (reference sequence). CDR3 DNA: TGTGCCAGCAGCCAAGGGCAGCAGAACACTGAAGCTTTCTTT. Translated, it gives CASSQGQQNTEAFF.

A note on this clonotype: This could be a read error, since a much larger clone is one nucleotide away. The J gene is TRBJ2-1, the V gene TRBV29-1; D gene ambiguous. The J call may be wrong; the DNA end is better matched by TRBJ2-7. The CDR3 covers 14 residues. Per germline, CDR1 SQVTM and CDR2 ANQGSEA. The CDR3 sequence is CSVVKGLSYNEQYF. For the CDR3, the DNA is TGCAGCGTTGTAAAAGGTTTATCCTACAATGAGCAGTACTTC.

V and J are TRBV7-9 and TRBJ2-5; D is perhaps TRBD1 or TRBD2 (5 bases each). Germline values: CDR1 SEHNR, CDR2 FQNEAQ (reference sequence). This CDR3 has 15 residues. Between the trimmed V and J ends, which lost 2 bases and 2 bases, there was a span of 12 bases. CDR3 DNA sequence: TGTGCCAGCAGCTTAAGCGGCAGGGTACAAGAGACCCAGTACTTC. Translating gives CASSLSGRVQETQYF.

Points on this clonotype: One end of the junction fails to match germline, which may point to a read error. The chain carries TRBV20-1 and TRBJ1-4; 10 bases align to TRBD1. CDR3 length equals 15 residues. The V gene's germline CDR1 is DFQATT and CDR2 SNEGSKA (reference sequence). CDR3 in amino acids: CSAVDRGTTNKKLFF. DNA for the CDR3: TGCAGTGCTGTGGACAGGGGGACAACTAATAAAAAACTGTTTTTT.

V usage is TRBV20-1 and J usage is TRBJ2-3; 12 bases map to TRBD2. After removal of 4 bases from V and 5 bases from J, the junction contained 1 base not matched to a gene. CDR3 length: 13 residues. Per the germline V gene, CDR1 is DFQATT and CDR2 is SNEGSKA (reference sequence). Here the CDR3 reads CSATSGGGDTQYF. CDR3 DNA: TGCAGTGCTACTAGCGGGGGGGGAGATACGCAGTATTTT.

This clonotype was observed a handful of times. The rearrangement joins TRBV7-2 to TRBJ2-1, with TRBD2 identical over 7 bases. CDR3 length equals 15 residues. V gave up 1 base and J gave up 13 bases; unmatched junction bases: 13. Germline CDR1 is SGHTA and CDR2 is FQGNSA. CDR3 sequence (DNA): TGTGCCAGCAGCTTAGGTGGGGGGGGAAAAGAGACCCAGTTCTTC. Amino acids: CASSLGGGGKETQFF.

In this sample, this clonotype turned up once. The chain is built from TRBV14 and TRBJ1-4; D is perhaps TRBD1 (6 bases). CDR3 length: 17 amino acids. The V gene lost 0 bases and the J gene lost 2 bases, with 13 bases spanning the gap. CDR1 is SGHDN, CDR2 FVKESK, per germline. CDR3 region: CASSQDIGTGTNEKLFF. The CDR3 DNA sequence: TGTGCCAGCAGCCAAGACATAGGCACAGGGACTAATGAAAAACTGTTTTTT.

V and J are TRBV5-1 and TRBJ2-6, with D perhaps matching TRBD1 (5 bases). CDR3 length: 15 residues. The germline V gene has CDR1 SGHRS and CDR2 YFSETQ. The V gene lost 0 bases and the J gene lost 5 bases, with 9 bases spanning the gap. The DNA for the CDR3 is TGCGCCAGCAGCTTGGCCGCGGACAGGGCCAACGTCCTGACTTTC. Translation: CASSLAADRANVLTF.

The chain has TRBV12-3 or TRBV12-4 and TRBJ2-3; D unresolved. Trimming shortened V by 2 bases and J by 3 bases, and 3 bases separated the two germline ends. The CDR3 has 12 residues. The CDR3 spells CASSLMTDTQYF. CDR3 DNA sequence: TGTGCCAGCAGTTTAATGACAGATACGCAGTATTTT.

The rearrangement links TRBV6-4 to TRBJ2-5; tentatively, D is TRBD1 or TRBD2 (5 bases each). This CDR3 comprises 13 residues. V was cut by 3 bases and J by 4 bases, with 9 bases left in between. Germline CDR1 reads MRHNA; CDR2 reads SNTAGT. CDR3 in DNA: TGTGCCAGCAGTGAAGTTGGGGGAGAGACCCAGTACTTC. This sequence encodes CASSEVGGETQYF.